This T cell receptor (beta chain) was sequenced during a study of human T cells and chemical hapten exposure. Study as a whole: Minor pooled library volume differences mainly drove per-sample TCR yield variation.

Germline V gene lookup returns CDR1 DFQATT and CDR2 SNEGSKA (reference sequence). V was pared by 4 bases and J by 2 bases, with 25 bases between. This CDR3 region has 18 residues. Time point here: healthy volunteer bleed at 6 weeks. Before extraction, the whole blood was not fractionated, and total RNA was taken from it. Unique molecular identifiers were attached to individual cDNA molecules within the library. TCRdb called the RACE reads again in MiXCR, with one record for every CDR3 protein. This sample has over 35,000 distinct CDR3 sequences, with 3% to 4.5% found just once. The source material was whole blood. The TCR originated in a human donor in good health. Some clones in this sample may be carry-over from other donors' samples. This chain uses TRBV20-1 with TRBJ2-3; D might be TRBD2 (6 bases). The CDR3 loop is CSAKRYRLAIPSTDTQYF. The CDR3 coding sequence is TGCAGTGCTAAGAGGTATCGCCTAGCGATCCCCTCCACAGATACGCAGTATTTT.